This TCR beta chain comes out of a study of vaccination effects on CD4 cells after COVID-19. The germline gives CDR1 LGHDT, CDR2 YNNKEL (reference sequence). V was clipped by 0 bases and J by 6 bases; unmatched bases: 6. CDR3 length equals 16 residues. Notes on this clone: What it binds is unknown.

Study-wide findings and caveats: Small numbers of convalescent patients limited the study. It also lacked early post-infection timepoints.

Under the ViraFEST assay, PBMC were stimulated with viral peptide pools so that antigen-specific CD4+ T cells expanded. Sequencing was performed afterwards. Researchers isolated CD4+ T cells once approximately eleven days of culture had elapsed. Vaccine recipients, nucleocapsid antibody negative, had no prior SARS-CoV-2 infection. Wells of a few million PBMC each were grown with 8.5 to 10 IU/ml IL-2 and roughly 9.2 ug/ml peptides. Produced via immunoSEQ multiplex PCR; TCRdb's table is partial and in-frame only. This sample has approximately 11,000 clones, with 74% found just once. The receptor's source is a human donor who received a COVID-19 vaccine. V and J are TRBV3-1 (or the pseudogene TRBV3-2) and TRBJ2-7; 12 positions agree with TRBD2. The sample in question was CD4+ T cells from PBMCs cultured with HCoV-229E spike peptides, obtained before COVID-19 vaccination. The CDR3: CASSQDLASGGAEQYF. The CDR3 region has the DNA TGTGCCAGCAGCCAAGATTTGGCTAGCGGGGGGGCCGAGCAGTACTTC.